This is a list of T cell receptor beta chains from one sample in a study of shared clonotypes between healthy human individuals. Measured with immunoSEQ multiplex PCR; TCRdb has only the in-frame clones, and not every one. Among fewer than 700,000 clones, roughly four fifths were seen once, and the ten largest hold around 11%. Material: PBMCs. Every receptor here comes from a middle-aged woman in good health. Some clones in this sample may be carry-over from other donors' samples. CDR3s include the opening cysteine and the closing phenylalanine or tryptophan. A D gene is named only where the DNA matches it firmly. The size field is filled for only some rows; it gives once, few, many or a size class.

j_gene,v_gene,abundance,d_gene,CDR3nt,CDR3aa
TRBJ2-1,TRBV2,-,-,TGTGCCAGTGCTAGCGAGACTGAGGTAGCGCAGTTCTTC,CASASETEVAQFF
TRBJ1-4,TRBV27,-,TRBD1,TGTGCCAGCAGTTTATTTGGGACAGCCGCAACTAATGAAAAACTGTTTTTT,CASSLFGTAATNEKLFF
TRBJ1-1,TRBV28,-,-,TGTGCCAGCAGTTTATACCTCGATCCTAACTGGAACACTGAAGCTTTCTTT,CASSLYLDPNWNTEAFF
TRBJ2-2,TRBV7-9,-,-,TGTGCCAGCAGCCCCGACTCGTCCGGGGAGCTGTTTTTT,CASSPDSSGELFF
TRBJ2-7,TRBV15,-,TRBD2,TGTGCCACCAGCAGAGATCGGTTACTAGCGGGAGTCCCCTACGAGCAGTACTTC,CATSRDRLLAGVPYEQYF
TRBJ1-1,TRBV2,-,-,TGTGCCAGCAGTGTCAACCCAGATCTTCTCACTGAAGCTTTCTTT,CASSVNPDLLTEAFF
TRBJ2-3,TRBV6-4,once,TRBD2,TGTGCCAGCAGTGAGGTGGGAGCGGGAGGCCCAGATACGCAGTATTTT,CASSEVGAGGPDTQYF
TRBJ1-2,TRBV28,few,-,TGTGCCAGCAGTCTCAGGACCCTTTATGGCTACACCTTC,CASSLRTLYGYTF
TRBJ1-2,TRBV7-8,-,-,TGTGCCAGCAGCTCCGACTATGGCTACACCTTC,CASSSDYGYTF
TRBJ1-2,TRBV2,once,-,TGTGCCAGCAGTACCACTGAAAACTATGGCTACACCTTC,CASSTTENYGYTF
TRBJ2-1,TRBV19,-,-,TGTGCCAGTAGTCCCCCCCAGGACCCGCCGGGAGTGCAGTTCTTC,CASSPPQDPPGVQFF
TRBJ2-1,TRBV7-2,-,-,TGTGCCAGCAGCTTACGGGGGAGCTCCTACAATGAGCAGTTCTTC,CASSLRGSSYNEQFF
TRBJ1-1,TRBV7-2,few,TRBD1,TGTGCCAGCAGCCTCAGACAGGGACGAACTCTCACTGAAGCTTTCTTT,CASSLRQGRTLTEAFF
TRBJ1-1,TRBV27,-,-,TGTGCCAGCAGTTTCAAGTCCCGGAACACTGAAGCTTTCTTT,CASSFKSRNTEAFF
TRBJ1-1,TRBV11-3,-,TRBD1,TGTGCCAGCAGCTTGGGCCCCCGACAGGGGAACACTGAAGCTTTCTTT,CASSLGPRQGNTEAFF
TRBJ1-4,TRBV15,-,TRBD1,TGTGCCACCAGCAGAGCAAGGACAGGGGGAGGTGAAAAACTGTTTTTT,CATSRARTGGGEKLFF
TRBJ2-3,TRBV11-2,-,-,TGTGCCAGCAGCTTAGACAGGACCGATACGCAGTATTTC,CASSLDRTDTQYF
TRBJ2-1,TRBV1,-,-,TGCACCAGCAGCCAAGAGCTGGAGGCCTCCTACAATGAGCAGTTCTTC,CTSSQELEASYNEQFF
TRBJ1-1,TRBV30,-,-,TGTGCCTGGAGTGGATGGAGTTTGGGCATGAACACTGAAGCTTTCTTT,CAWSGWSLGMNTEAFF
TRBJ2-1,TRBV5-1,once,-,TGCGCCAGCAGCTTGGGAGGACAAGTCTACCTCAATGAGCAGTTCTTC,CASSLGGQVYLNEQFF
TRBJ1-5,TRBV28,few,-,TGTGCCAGCAGGACACTGAATCAGCCCCAGCATTTT,CASRTLNQPQHF
TRBJ1-2,TRBV30,few,-,TGTGCCTGGATCTCTCCGTGGACCAGGGGCCGGGGCTATGGCTACACCTTC,CAWISPWTRGRGYGYTF
TRBJ2-5,TRBV7-6,-,-,TGTGCCAGCAGCTTCGCGATCACAGGAAGTGAGACCCAGTACTTC,CASSFAITGSETQYF
TRBJ2-7,TRBV6-6,-,-,TGTGCCAGCAGTATTGGCGCAGTGGGGGAGCAGTACTTC,CASSIGAVGEQYF
TRBJ2-3,TRBV29-1,-,TRBD2,TGCAGCGTTGCTTACCAAGGACTAGCGGGATCGTTAATAAGCACAGATACGCAGTATTTT,CSVAYQGLAGSLISTDTQYF
TRBJ2-2,TRBV5-1,-,-,TGCGCCAGCAGCTGGGGGACGACCGCGAACACCGGGGAGCTGTTTTTT,CASSWGTTANTGELFF
TRBJ2-1,TRBV7-2,-,-,TGTGCCAGCAGCTTAGGGTCAGGCGAGTACAATGAGCAGTTCTTC,CASSLGSGEYNEQFF
TRBJ2-5,TRBV27,-,TRBD2,TGTGCCAGCAATACCGGGACTAGCGGGGGAGAGACCCAGTACTTC,CASNTGTSGGETQYF
TRBJ2-1,TRBV7-3,-,TRBD2,TGTGCCAGCAGCTTAGGACTAGCTCTAGGGGAGCAGTTCTTC,CASSLGLALGEQFF
TRBJ2-6,TRBV30,-,-,TGTGCCTGGAGCTGGGAAAAGAGGACAGTATACTCTGGGGCCAACGTCCTGACTTTC,CAWSWEKRTVYSGANVLTF
TRBJ2-2,TRBV7-3,-,-,TGTGCCAGCAGCTTAACGTTTCGGCCGTTGAACACCGGGGAGCTGTTTTTT,CASSLTFRPLNTGELFF
TRBJ1-3,TRBV18,once,-,TGTGCCAGCTCACCCGCGGGGGGGGCGCGAGGAAACACCATATATTTT,CASSPAGGARGNTIYF
TRBJ2-4,TRBV5-1,-,TRBD1,TGCGCCAGCAGCTACGGGACAGGGGAGGACATTCAGTACTTC,CASSYGTGEDIQYF
TRBJ2-5,TRBV15,-,TRBD2,TGTGCCACCCTTAGCGGGAGGGCCGGTGGAGAGACCCAGTACTTC,CATLSGRAGGETQYF
TRBJ2-7,TRBV7-9,-,-,TGTGCCAGCAGCTTAGAGGGCAGGGGTTCCGAGCAGTACTTC,CASSLEGRGSEQYF
TRBJ1-2,TRBV7-2,-,-,TGTGCCAGCAGCCCGGACAAGAACTATGGCTACACCTTC,CASSPDKNYGYTF
TRBJ1-2,TRBV6-5,-,-,TGTGCCAGCACCGAAAAAACGACCGCCGGGGGCTACACCTTC,CASTEKTTAGGYTF